This T cell receptor (beta chain) originates from a study of radiation and T cells in renal cell carcinoma. This clone was detected only once. Its matching antigen is unknown. CDR1 is LGHNA and CDR2 is YSLEER in the germline V gene. The junction had 15 bases not matched to a gene; V was cut back by 8 bases and J by 7 bases. The CDR3 contains 16 residues. Noted time point: blood 2 weeks post-SBRT. Treatment noted: 15 Gy SBRT to primary tumor, nephrectomy 4 weeks later. After SBRT, blood was collected at 2 and 4 weeks, plus baseline. TCRdb's copy holds only in-frame clones and misses some; the assay was immunoSEQ multiplex PCR. This table has tens of thousands of clones, 65% to 90% appearing once. General study findings and limits: In blood, top tumor clones expanded by 2 weeks, shrinking by 4. No pretreatment tumor biopsies were available for baseline clonotypes.

The clonotype comes from a woman aged 45 to 65 with renal cell carcinoma. The sequencing here drew on blood, taken from a patient whose treatment included radiotherapy and nephrectomy. The chain couples TRBV4-3 to TRBJ2-1; 9 bases agree with TRBD1. The CDR3 sequence is CASGMRVTGGWNEQFF. The CDR3 nucleotides are TGCGCCAGCGGGATGAGGGTGACAGGGGGTTGGAATGAGCAGTTCTTC.